These 32 T cell receptor beta chains originate from one sample sequenced in a study of cytomegalovirus exposure and HLA in healthy donors. In the PCR, 60 Vbeta and 13 Jbeta primers were used. Profiling relied on immunoSEQ multiplex PCR, and the TCRdb table lists in-frame clones only, not all of them. This table holds 95,000 to 150,000 clones. Sequenced material: PBMCs. The origin of the receptors is a man in his late teens or twenties in good health and CMV-seronegative.

This chain joins TRBV11-2 and TRBJ1-1; 10 positions agree with TRBD1. CDR3 length: 13 amino acids. Per germline, CDR1 SGHAT and CDR2 FQNNGV. V lost 4 bases, J lost 5 bases, and 1 base stayed unmatched. In nucleotides, the CDR3 is TGTGCCAGCAGCTGGGGACAGGGGACTGAAGCTTTCTTT. Residues: CASSWGQGTEAFF.

This rearrangement joins TRBV5-1 to TRBJ1-6; 7 nucleotides agree with TRBD1. The germline V gene has CDR1 SGHRS and CDR2 YFSETQ. V was clipped by 3 bases and J by 7 bases; unmatched bases: 7. The CDR3 loop spans 15 amino acids. CDR3 residues: CASSSVTGFNSPLHF. CDR3 sequence (DNA): TGCGCCAGCAGCTCTGTGACAGGGTTCAATTCACCCCTCCACTTT. Full variable domain (rest looked up from reference TRBV5-1 and TRBJ1-6): KAGVTQTPRYLIKTRGQQVTLSCSPISGHRSVSWYQQTPGQGLQFLFEYFSETQRNKGNFPGRFSGRQFSNSRSEMNVSTLELGDSALYLCASSSVTGFNSPLHFGNGTRLTVT.

The chain carries TRBV4-1 and TRBJ1-4; D uncertain. CDR3 size: 16 residues. V lost 1 base and J 4 bases, leaving 13 bases between the germline ends. Per the germline V gene, CDR1 is MGHRA and CDR2 is YSYEKL. CDR3 sequence: CASSQVLQGLNEKLFF. CDR3 DNA sequence: TGCGCCAGCAGCCAAGTTTTGCAAGGACTTAATGAAAAACTGTTTTTT.

In DNA form, the CDR3 reads TGTGCCACTACAGGGGTCAAAAACATTCAGTACTTC. Its protein product is CATTGVKNIQYF. V and J are TRBV28 and TRBJ2-4; 7 bases are a match to TRBD1. The CDR3 runs 12 residues. Germline values: CDR1 MDHEN, CDR2 SYDVKM. Unmatched junction bases numbered 3, after V lost 10 bases and J lost 3 bases.

This rearrangement joins TRBV5-5 to TRBJ1-5; TRBD1 agrees at 8 bases. The trim removed 4 bases at V and 11 bases at J, leaving 8 bases unmatched. Germline CDR1 reads SGHKS; CDR2 reads YYEKEE (reference sequence). The CDR3 has 13 amino acids. The CDR3 reads CASSKDREGSQHF. The DNA of the CDR3 is TGTGCCAGCAGCAAGGACAGGGAAGGGTCCCAGCATTTT.

The chain links TRBV30 to TRBJ1-1; possibly TRBD1 for D (6 bases). The CDR3 length is 12 residues. The V gene's germline CDR1 is GTSNPN and CDR2 SVGIG (reference sequence). V was pared by 5 bases and J by 1 base, with 8 bases between. The chain's CDR3 is CAWGTPNTEAFF. The CDR3 nucleotides are TGTGCCTGGGGGACACCGAACACTGAAGCTTTCTTT.

The chain recombines TRBV6-1 with TRBJ2-7; 7 nucleotides match TRBD1. J gave up 0 bases and V 7 bases, and 9 bases lay outside the gene matches. CDR1 and CDR2 from the germline V gene are MNHNS and SASEGT. This CDR3 comprises 15 residues. The CDR3 region has the DNA TGTGCCAGCAACCTCGGACAGGAGATCTCCTACGAGCAGTACTTC. It encodes CASNLGQEISYEQYF.

CDR3 nucleotide sequence: TGTGCCAGCAGTCCCCTTAACGTGGGTAGCGGGATTATCAACTACGAGCAGTACTTC. Protein: CASSPLNVGSGIINYEQYF. The V call is TRBV28, the J call TRBJ2-7; 8 positions agree with TRBD2. V shed 5 bases and J 3 bases; nucleotides not matched to a gene: 21. From germline, CDR1 is MDHEN and CDR2 SYDVKM. This CDR3 has 19 residues.

J is TRBJ2-1 and V is TRBV5-8, with TRBD2 matching over 11 bases. CDR1 and CDR2 from the germline V gene are SGHTS and YDEGEE. The V gene end was trimmed by 6 bases and the J gene end by 4 bases; junction bases not matched to a gene: 3. The CDR3 extends over 14 amino acids. The CDR3 nucleotides are TGTGCCAGCAAAACTAGCGGGAGATACAATGAGCAGTTCTTC. Amino acids: CASKTSGRYNEQFF.

This chain connects TRBV2 to TRBJ2-2; 11 bases align to TRBD2. The V segment lost 4 bases and the J segment 5 bases; nucleotides outside the gene matches: 12. Germline V gives CDR1 SNHLY, CDR2 FYNNEI. This CDR3 has 18 amino acids. CDR3: CASSGPSLAGGRTGELFF. CDR3 in DNA: TGTGCCAGCAGTGGTCCCTCTCTAGCGGGGGGAAGGACCGGGGAGCTGTTTTTT.

The chain uses TRBV18 and TRBJ1-2; D not resolved. From germline, CDR1 is KGHSH and CDR2 LQKENI. The germline V and J ends were trimmed by 1 base and 8 bases, with 17 bases remaining between them. There are 15 residues in the CDR3. The CDR3 nucleotides read TGTGCCAGCTCACCACTTGAGGGCGCGTCGACGGGCTACACCTTC. As protein: CASSPLEGASTGYTF.

Worth noting for this clone: A junction boundary mismatches the germline segment, possibly from a read error. This chain connects TRBV6-5 to TRBJ2-5; 11 positions agree with TRBD1. The end of the DNA aligns better with TRBJ2-7, so the J call may be wrong. The CDR3 is 14 residues long. Germline V gene sequence: CDR1 MNHEY, CDR2 SVGAGI. The DNA for the CDR3 is TGTGCTAGCACCGGGACAGGGGGAACCTACGAGCAGTACTTC. It is translated as CASTGTGGTYEQYF.

The V and J genes are TRBV19 and TRBJ2-4; a weak D match, TRBD1 (5 bases). The V gene's germline CDR1 is LNHDA and CDR2 SQIVND (reference sequence). The germline V and J ends were trimmed by 7 bases and 7 bases, with 8 bases remaining between them. This CDR3 contains 11 residues. The CDR3 loop is CASIQGNIQYF. The CDR3 DNA reads as TGTGCCAGTATCCAGGGCAACATTCAGTACTTC.

The chain links TRBV10-3 to TRBJ1-1; 7 bases agree with TRBD1. After removal of 11 bases from V and 1 base from J, the junction contained 4 bases not matched to a gene. This CDR3 has 12 residues. Germline V gives CDR1 ENHRY, CDR2 SYGVKD. DNA for the CDR3: TGTGCCGTCTGGACAGGGAACACTGAAGCTTTCTTT. Translation: CAVWTGNTEAFF.

The chain recombines TRBV11-2 with TRBJ2-7; no reliable D call. V shed 2 bases and J shed 5 bases, with 10 bases lying between them. The germline V gene encodes CDR1 SGHAT and CDR2 FQNNGV. This CDR3 region has 13 residues. The CDR3 region has the DNA TGTGCCAGCAGCTTACTAGGATTCAACGAGCAGTACTTC. It yields the protein CASSLLGFNEQYF.

The V and J genes are TRBV28 and TRBJ2-7; D is perhaps TRBD1 (5 bases). Trimming cost V 7 bases and J 1 base, with 14 bases left between them. This CDR3 spans 14 amino acids. Per the germline V gene, CDR1 is MDHEN and CDR2 is SYDVKM. CDR3 sequence (DNA): TGTGCCAGCAATATCGCCGACAGATCCTACGAGCAGTACTTC. It translates to CASNIADRSYEQYF.

The chain recombines TRBV18 with TRBJ1-2, with 7 bases lining up with TRBD1. Germline V lookup: CDR1 KGHSH, CDR2 LQKENI. The CDR3 contains 14 residues. J lost 2 bases, V lost 3 bases, and 3 bases had no gene match. CDR3 DNA sequence: TGTGCCAGCTCACCCGCAGGGGGGAACTATGGCTACACCTTC. This sequence encodes CASSPAGGNYGYTF.

Concerning this clone: The sample has other DNA sequences that encode this CDR3 too. The gene calls are TRBV29-1 and TRBJ1-2; D possibly corresponds to TRBD1 (6 bases). The V gene's germline CDR1 is SQVTM and CDR2 ANQGSEA. V lost 0 bases and J 4 bases, leaving 9 bases between the germline ends. This CDR3 has 13 amino acids. The CDR3 here is CSVEDNRAYGYTF. CDR3 in DNA: TGCAGCGTTGAAGATAACAGGGCCTATGGCTACACCTTC.

The V gene is TRBV5-4, the J gene TRBJ2-3, with TRBD2 as a possible D gene (6 bases). This CDR3 is 15 amino acids long. Trimming shortened V by 2 bases and J by 0 bases, and 10 bases separated the two germline ends. Germline V gene sequence: CDR1 SGHNT, CDR2 YYREEE (reference sequence). CDR3 DNA sequence: TGTGCCAGCAGCTTTTTGGGAGGTAGCACAGATACGCAGTATTTT. It translates to CASSFLGGSTDTQYF. The full variable domain, in which reference TRBV5-4 and TRBJ2-3 provide the parts outside the CDR3, is ETGVTQSPTHLIKTRGQQVTLRCSSQSGHNTVSWYQQALGQGPQFIFQYYREEENGRGNFPPRFSGLQFPNYSSELNVNALELDDSALYLCASSFLGGSTDTQYFGPGTRLTVL.

The chain links TRBV4-1 to TRBJ1-2; weak D call: TRBD1 (6 bases). The CDR3 totals 16 residues. V was cut by 1 base and J by 2 bases, with 14 bases left in between. The germline gives CDR1 MGHRA, CDR2 YSYEKL. CDR3 nucleotides: TGCGCCAGCAGCCAAGCTCCTCGGGACACCAACTATGGCTACACCTTC. Translated: CASSQAPRDTNYGYTF.

The chain combines TRBV18 with TRBJ2-7; D remains unclear. CDR1 is KGHSH, CDR2 LQKENI, per germline. Between the trimmed V and J ends, which lost 3 bases and 2 bases, there was a span of 11 bases. CDR3 length: 14 amino acids. The CDR3 spells CASSPTYGAYEQYF. CDR3 nucleotide sequence: TGTGCCAGCTCACCTACATACGGAGCCTACGAGCAGTACTTC. Using reference TRBV18 and TRBJ2-7 for the parts outside the CDR3, the full variable domain is NAGVMQNPRHLVRRRGQEARLRCSPMKGHSHVYWYRQLPEEGLKFMVYLQKENIIDESGMPKERFSAEFPKEGPSILRIQQVVRGDSAAYFCASSPTYGAYEQYFGPGTRLTVT.

The chain has TRBV27 and TRBJ2-3; weak D call: TRBD2 (6 bases). The CDR3 extends over 14 amino acids. The V end lost 2 bases, the J end lost 4 bases, and 10 bases lay between the germline ends. Germline CDR1 reads MNHEY; CDR2 reads SMNVEV (reference sequence). The CDR3 protein is CASSLGRLADTQYF. CDR3 DNA: TGTGCCAGCAGTTTAGGGCGACTAGCAGATACGCAGTATTTT.

This rearrangement joins TRBV28 to TRBJ1-2; D not certain. The CDR3 consists of 12 residues. The germline gives CDR1 MDHEN, CDR2 SYDVKM. V lost 6 bases and J lost 1, with 6 bases in between. Here the CDR3 DNA reads TGTGCCAGCAGCGTCGTTAACTATGGCTACACCTTC. Amino acid sequence: CASSVVNYGYTF.

The rearrangement links TRBV7-2 to TRBJ2-5, with 9 bases fitting TRBD1. The end of the DNA is better explained by TRBJ2-7, so the J call may be wrong. The CDR3 spans 15 residues. CDR1 is SGHTA, CDR2 FQGNSA, per germline. The CDR3 loop reads CASSLRVGQGHEQYF. The CDR3 coding sequence is TGTGCCAGCAGCCTACGAGTGGGACAGGGCCACGAGCAGTACTTC.

The rearrangement links TRBV30 to TRBJ2-5; the D gene is possibly TRBD2 (6 bases). The CDR3 has 13 amino acids. The V end was cut by 1 base, the J end by 8 bases, with 14 bases between. Germline CDR1 and CDR2: GTSNPN and SVGIG (reference sequence). The DNA of the CDR3 is TGTGCCTGGAGTGGGGGTTTGGGGGGAACCCAGTACTTC. Encoded protein: CAWSGGLGGTQYF.

The gene calls are TRBV7-2 and TRBJ1-2, with 9 bases lining up with TRBD1. With 1 base clipped from V and 8 bases from J, the junction kept 5 bases outside the gene matches. CDR1 is SGHTA, CDR2 FQGNSA, per germline. This CDR3 has 14 amino acids. As DNA, the CDR3 is TGTGCCAGCAGCTTAGACGGGACAGGGAAGGGCTACACCTTC. It specifies CASSLDGTGKGYTF.

This sequence joins TRBV5-1 and TRBJ2-2; tentatively, D is TRBD2 (5 bases). Trimming removed 0 bases from V and 6 bases from J, with 9 bases in between. This CDR3 is built from 14 residues. Germline V lookup: CDR1 SGHRS, CDR2 YFSETQ. The CDR3 nucleotides are TGCGCCAGCAGCTTGGAGCTAGCCTCCGGGGAGCTGTTTTTT. Encoded protein: CASSLELASGELFF.

CDR3 nucleotides: TGTGCCAGCAGCTCCCGACATCTTGGTCCGACAGGGGGCGAGGGCTACACCTTC. Translating it yields CASSSRHLGPTGGEGYTF. J is TRBJ1-2 and V is TRBV7-9; 10 nucleotides align to TRBD1. Germline V gene data show CDR1 as SEHNR and CDR2 as FQNEAQ (reference sequence). The CDR3 contains 18 residues. V was clipped by 4 bases and J by 8 bases; unmatched bases: 19.

This chain joins TRBV28 and TRBJ2-7, with D perhaps matching TRBD2 (5 bases). V shed 7 bases and J shed 5 bases, with 24 bases lying between them. Per the germline V gene, CDR1 is MDHEN and CDR2 is SYDVKM. The CDR3 runs 16 residues. For the CDR3, the DNA is TGTGCCAGCACCTTGTTCCGGACTCCCGGCGTCGACGAGCAGTACTTC. Its protein product is CASTLFRTPGVDEQYF.

The J gene is TRBJ2-1, the V gene TRBV27; D gene uncertain. This CDR3 has 14 amino acids. CDR1 is MNHEY, CDR2 SMNVEV, per germline (reference sequence). V lost 8 bases to trimming and J lost 7 bases, with 18 bases between them. The CDR3 bases are TGTGCCAGCTCTGCCCGAAGTACAAGTAATGAGCAGTTCTTC. This translates into CASSARSTSNEQFF.

This CDR3 is CASSPEAASYEQYF. Here the CDR3 DNA reads TGCGCCAGCAGCCCGGAGGCAGCCTCCTACGAGCAGTACTTC. The chain employs TRBV5-1 and TRBJ2-7; perhaps TRBD2 as D (5 bases). The CDR3 consists of 14 residues. The V gene lost 4 bases and the J gene lost 0 bases, with 11 bases spanning the gap. CDR1 and CDR2 (germline): SGHRS, YFSETQ.

The chain uses TRBV30 and TRBJ2-7, with D uncertain. This CDR3 is 13 amino acids long. V dropped 3 bases and J dropped 0 bases, with 9 bases sitting between them. Germline V gene lookup returns CDR1 GTSNPN and CDR2 SVGIG (reference sequence). CDR3 loop: CAWSPNFSYEQYF. CDR3 sequence (DNA): TGTGCCTGGAGCCCAAATTTCTCCTACGAGCAGTACTTC.